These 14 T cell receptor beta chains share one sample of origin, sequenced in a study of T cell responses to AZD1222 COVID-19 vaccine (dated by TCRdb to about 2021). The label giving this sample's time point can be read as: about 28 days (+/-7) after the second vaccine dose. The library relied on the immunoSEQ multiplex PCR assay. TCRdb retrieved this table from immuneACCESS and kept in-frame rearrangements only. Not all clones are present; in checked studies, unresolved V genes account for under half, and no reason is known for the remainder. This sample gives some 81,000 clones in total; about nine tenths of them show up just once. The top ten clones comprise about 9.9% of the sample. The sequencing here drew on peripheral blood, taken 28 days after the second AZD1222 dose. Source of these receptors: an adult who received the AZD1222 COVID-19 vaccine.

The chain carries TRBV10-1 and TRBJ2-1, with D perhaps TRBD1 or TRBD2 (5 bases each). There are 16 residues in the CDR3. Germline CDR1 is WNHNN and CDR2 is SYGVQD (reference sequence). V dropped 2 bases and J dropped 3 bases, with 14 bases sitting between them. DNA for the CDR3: TGCGCCAGCAGTGAGATTGGGGGAGTAGGCTACAATGAGCAGTTCTTC. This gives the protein CASSEIGGVGYNEQFF.

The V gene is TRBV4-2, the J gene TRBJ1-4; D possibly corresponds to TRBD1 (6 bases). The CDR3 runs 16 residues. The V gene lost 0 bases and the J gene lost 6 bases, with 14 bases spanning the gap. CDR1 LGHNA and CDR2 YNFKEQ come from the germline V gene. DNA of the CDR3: TGTGCCAGCAGCCAAGAAAGACCAGGGGCAGATGAAAAACTGTTTTTT. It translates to CASSQERPGADEKLFF.

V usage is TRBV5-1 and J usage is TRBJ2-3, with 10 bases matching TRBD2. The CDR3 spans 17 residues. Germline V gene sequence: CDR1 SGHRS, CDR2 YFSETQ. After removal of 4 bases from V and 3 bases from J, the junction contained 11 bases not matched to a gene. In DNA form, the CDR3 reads TGCGCCAGCAGCAGTTCTGTAGCGGGGGGTGTTACAGATACGCAGTATTTT. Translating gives CASSSSVAGGVTDTQYF.

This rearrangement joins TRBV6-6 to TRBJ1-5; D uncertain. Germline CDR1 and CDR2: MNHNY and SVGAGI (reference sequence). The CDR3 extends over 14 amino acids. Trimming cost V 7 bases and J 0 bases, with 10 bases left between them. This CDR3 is CASMSENSNQPQHF. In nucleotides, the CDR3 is TGTGCCAGCATGTCAGAGAATAGCAATCAGCCCCAGCATTTT.

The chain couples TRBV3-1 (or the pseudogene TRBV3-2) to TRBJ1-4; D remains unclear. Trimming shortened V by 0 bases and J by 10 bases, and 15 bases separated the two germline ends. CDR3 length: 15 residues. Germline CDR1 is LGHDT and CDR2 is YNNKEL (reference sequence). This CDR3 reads CASSQDGSASGKLFF. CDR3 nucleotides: TGTGCCAGCAGCCAAGATGGGTCAGCATCGGGAAAACTGTTTTTT.

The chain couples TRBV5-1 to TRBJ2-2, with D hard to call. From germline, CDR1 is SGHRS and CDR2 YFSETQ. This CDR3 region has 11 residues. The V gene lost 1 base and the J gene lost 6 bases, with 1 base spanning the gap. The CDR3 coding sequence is TGCGCCAGCAGCTTGCCCGGGGAGCTGTTTTTT. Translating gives CASSLPGELFF.

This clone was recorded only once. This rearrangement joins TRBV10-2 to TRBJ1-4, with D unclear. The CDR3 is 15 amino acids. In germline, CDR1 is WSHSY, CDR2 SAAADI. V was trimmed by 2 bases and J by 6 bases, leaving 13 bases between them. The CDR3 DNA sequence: TGCGCCAGCAGTGAGCCCTTGACTGGCGATGAAAAACTGTTTTTT. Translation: CASSEPLTGDEKLFF.

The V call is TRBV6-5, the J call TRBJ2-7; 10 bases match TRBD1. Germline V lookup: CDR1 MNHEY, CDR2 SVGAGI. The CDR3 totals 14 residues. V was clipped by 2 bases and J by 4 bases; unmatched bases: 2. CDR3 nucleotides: TGTGCCAGCAGTTACCGGGACAGGGGTTACGAGCAGTACTTC. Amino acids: CASSYRDRGYEQYF.

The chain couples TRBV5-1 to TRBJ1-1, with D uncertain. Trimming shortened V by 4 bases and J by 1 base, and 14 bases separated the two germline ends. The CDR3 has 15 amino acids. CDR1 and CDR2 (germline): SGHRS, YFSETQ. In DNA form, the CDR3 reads TGCGCCAGCAGCCCCGGACCTTCCACGAACACTGAAGCTTTCTTT. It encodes CASSPGPSTNTEAFF. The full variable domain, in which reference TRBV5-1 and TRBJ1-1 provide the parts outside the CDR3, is KAGVTQTPRYLIKTRGQQVTLSCSPISGHRSVSWYQQTPGQGLQFLFEYFSETQRNKGNFPGRFSGRQFSNSRSEMNVSTLELGDSALYLCASSPGPSTNTEAFFGQGTRLTVV.

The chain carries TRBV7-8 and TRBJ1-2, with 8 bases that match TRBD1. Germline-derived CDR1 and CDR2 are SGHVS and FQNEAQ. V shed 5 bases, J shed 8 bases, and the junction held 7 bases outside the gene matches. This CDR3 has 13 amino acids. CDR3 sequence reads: CASSLDRGGGYTF. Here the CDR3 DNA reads TGTGCCAGCAGCCTAGACAGGGGAGGGGGCTACACCTTC.

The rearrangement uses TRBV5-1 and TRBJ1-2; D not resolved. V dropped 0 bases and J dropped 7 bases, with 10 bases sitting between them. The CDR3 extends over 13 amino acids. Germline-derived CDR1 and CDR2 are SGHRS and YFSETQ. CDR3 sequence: CASSLGREGGYTF. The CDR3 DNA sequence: TGCGCCAGCAGCTTGGGACGCGAGGGTGGCTACACCTTC.

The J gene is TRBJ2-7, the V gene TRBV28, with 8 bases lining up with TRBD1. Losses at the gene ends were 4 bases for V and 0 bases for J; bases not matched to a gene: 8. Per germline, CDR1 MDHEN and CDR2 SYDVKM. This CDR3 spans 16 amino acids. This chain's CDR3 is CASSSPPGTGSYEQYF. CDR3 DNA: TGTGCCAGCAGTTCTCCGCCCGGGACAGGCTCCTACGAGCAGTACTTC.

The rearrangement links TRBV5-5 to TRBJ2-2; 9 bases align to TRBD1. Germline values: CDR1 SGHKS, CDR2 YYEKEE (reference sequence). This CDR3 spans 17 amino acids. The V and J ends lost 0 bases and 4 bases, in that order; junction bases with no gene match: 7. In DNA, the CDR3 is TGTGCCAGCAGCTTGGTTGCGGGACAGGGTGTCACCGGGGAGCTGTTTTTT. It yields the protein CASSLVAGQGVTGELFF.

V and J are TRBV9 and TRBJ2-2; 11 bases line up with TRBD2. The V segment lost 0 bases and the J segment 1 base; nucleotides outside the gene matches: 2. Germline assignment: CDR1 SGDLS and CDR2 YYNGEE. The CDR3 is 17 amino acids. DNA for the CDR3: TGTGCCAGCAGCGTAGCTCTAGCGGGGGGGAACACCGGGGAGCTGTTTTTT. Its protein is CASSVALAGGNTGELFF.